This is a list of T cell receptor beta chains from one sample in a study of radiotherapy plus CTLA-4 blockade in lung cancer. Profiled with immunoSEQ multiplex PCR; TCRdb holds only in-frame clones, not every one. The sample has about 90,000 clones, about 85% seen once. The input for sequencing was peripheral blood, taken from a patient treated with radiotherapy plus ipilimumab. These TCRs come from a human donor with non-small cell lung cancer that progressed on radiotherapy plus ipilimumab. CDR3s leave out the opening cysteine and the closing phenylalanine or tryptophan.

v_gene	len	CDR3aa
TRBV27	15	ASSPRGGGRSNQPQH
TRBV10-3	11	ATHRDSNEKLF
TRBV19	11	ASKTGGNYGYT
TRBV5-8	13	ASSSYTGGRNEQF
TRBV30	12	AWSVRGGTNTQY
TRBV13	8	ASIRYEAF
TRBV30	11	AWVRRGNTEAF
TRBV9	15	ASSSLAGGPGTDTQY
TRBV11-1	11	ASTRTGRDEQF
TRBV6-6	10	ASHQGPNEQF
TRBV9	12	ASSGTGQNSPLH
TRBV19	14	ASIPARTYGNYGYT
TRBV5-5	9	ASSLIGEQF
TRBV2	13	ASSFPGLYNEKLF
TRBV6-5	10	ASRGTGRGYT